This TCR beta chain was recovered during a study of shared T cell receptors in the human thymus. Here immunoSEQ multiplex PCR was the method, and the copy in TCRdb shows in-frame clones only, minus some. The profile shows 600,000 to 900,000 clones, approximately 83% of them singletons. These records were also assigned to another study, of human thymus T cells. As that report states: There appeared to be biased usage of V and J genes in thymic and blood repertoires.

What was sequenced was thymocytes. This receptor was obtained from a girl under three years old with a congenital heart defect.

The CDR3: CASSLRLGQTYEQYF. The CDR3 DNA is TGTGCCAGCAGCTTAAGATTGGGACAGACCTACGAGCAGTACTTC. The chain combines TRBV5-4 with TRBJ2-7, with 7 bases lining up with TRBD1. The germline V gene encodes CDR1 SGHNT and CDR2 YYREEE (reference sequence). The CDR3 sequence is 15 residues long. Losses at the gene ends were 2 bases for V and 2 bases for J; bases not matched to a gene: 7.